This T cell receptor (beta chain) was recorded in a study of OX40 agonist ivuxolimab in advanced cancers. This clone was counted between two and nine times. The CDR3 runs to 14 residues. Trimming cost V 6 bases and J 4 bases, with 13 bases left between them. In germline, CDR1 is MDHEN, CDR2 SYDVKM. Produced via immunoSEQ multiplex PCR; TCRdb's table is partial and in-frame only. The data hold about 71,000 clones, with around 94% observed a single time. This specimen consisted of CD4+ or CD8+ T cells sorted from blood, obtained in a trial of the OX40 agonist ivuxolimab. The chain recombines TRBV28 with TRBJ2-1; tentatively, D is TRBD2 (5 bases). The clonotype comes from an adult with an advanced solid tumor such as melanoma, head and neck, liver or kidney cancer. CDR3 nucleotides: TGTGCCAGCAGGAGGACTTTTACATACAATGAGCAGTTCTTC. Protein product: CASRRTFTYNEQFF.